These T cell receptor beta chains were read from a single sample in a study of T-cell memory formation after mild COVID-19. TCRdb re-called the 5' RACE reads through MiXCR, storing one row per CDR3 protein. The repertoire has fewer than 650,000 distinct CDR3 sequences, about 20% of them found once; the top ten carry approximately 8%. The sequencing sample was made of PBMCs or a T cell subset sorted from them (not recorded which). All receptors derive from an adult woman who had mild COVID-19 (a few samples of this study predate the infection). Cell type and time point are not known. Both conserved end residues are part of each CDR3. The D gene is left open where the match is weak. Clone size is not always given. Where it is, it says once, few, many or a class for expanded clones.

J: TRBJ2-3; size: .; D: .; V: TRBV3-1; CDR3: CASSQAGQTVGGTQYF; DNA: TGTGCCAGCAGCCAAGCGGGCCAGACTGTTGGTGGTACGCAGTATTTT
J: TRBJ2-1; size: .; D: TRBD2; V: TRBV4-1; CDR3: CASSPGSGGSSYNEQFF; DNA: TGCGCCAGCAGCCCGGGCAGCGGGGGGAGCTCCTACAATGAGCAGTTCTTC
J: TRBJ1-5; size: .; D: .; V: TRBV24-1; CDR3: CATSDAGQPQHF; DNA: TGTGCCACCAGTGATGCCGGTCAGCCCCAGCATTTT
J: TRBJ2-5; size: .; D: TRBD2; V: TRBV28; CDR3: CASSSLAGGPSETQYF; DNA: TGTGCCAGCAGTTCCCTAGCGGGAGGGCCATCTGAGACCCAGTACTTC
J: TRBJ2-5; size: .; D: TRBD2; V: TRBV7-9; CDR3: CASSLASGALETQYF; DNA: TGTGCCAGCAGCCTCGCCAGCGGGGCATTAGAGACCCAGTACTTC
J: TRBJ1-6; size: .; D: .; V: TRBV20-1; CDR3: CSARDATGNNSPLHF; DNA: TGCAGTGCTAGAGACGCAACAGGGAACAATTCACCCCTCCACTTT
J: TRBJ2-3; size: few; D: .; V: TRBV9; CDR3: CASSVDSRLVTQYF; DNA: TGTGCCAGCAGCGTAGACAGCAGGTTGGTTACGCAGTATTTT
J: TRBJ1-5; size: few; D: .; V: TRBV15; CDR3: CATSRAGVGQPQHF; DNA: TGTGCCACCAGCAGAGCGGGCGTTGGGCAGCCCCAGCATTTT
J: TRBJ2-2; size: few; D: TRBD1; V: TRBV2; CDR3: CASSVGGQGDTGELFF; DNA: TGTGCCAGCAGTGTAGGGGGCCAGGGGGACACCGGGGAGCTGTTTTTT
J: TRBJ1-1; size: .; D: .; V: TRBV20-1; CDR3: CSARPKGDTEAFF; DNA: TGCAGTGCTAGGCCCAAGGGGGACACTGAAGCTTTCTTT
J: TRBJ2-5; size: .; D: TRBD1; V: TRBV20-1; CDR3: CSASTGGKETQYF; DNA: TGCAGTGCGTCGACAGGGGGCAAAGAGACCCAGTACTTC
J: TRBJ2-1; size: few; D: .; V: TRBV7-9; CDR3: CASSPPSVYEQFF; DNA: TGTGCCAGCAGCCCCCCGTCGGTTTATGAGCAGTTCTTC
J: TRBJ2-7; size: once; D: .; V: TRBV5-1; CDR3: CASSSSQGAYEQYF; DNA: TGCGCCAGCAGCTCTAGTCAAGGCGCCTACGAGCAGTACTTC
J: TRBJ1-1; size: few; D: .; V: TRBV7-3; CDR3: CASSPRGLTEAFF; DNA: TGTGCCAGCAGCCCCCGGGGCCTCACTGAAGCTTTCTTT
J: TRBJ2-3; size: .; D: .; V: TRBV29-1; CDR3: CSVDWASTDTQYF; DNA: TGCAGCGTCGATTGGGCCTCCACAGATACGCAGTATTTT
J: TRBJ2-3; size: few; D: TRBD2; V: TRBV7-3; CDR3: CASSLAVLSGSADTQYF; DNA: TGTGCCAGCAGCTTAGCGGTCCTTAGCGGGAGCGCAGATACGCAGTATTTT
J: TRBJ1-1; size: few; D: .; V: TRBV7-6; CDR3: CASSEELHFTEAFF; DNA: TGTGCCAGCAGCGAGGAACTCCATTTTACTGAAGCTTTCTTT
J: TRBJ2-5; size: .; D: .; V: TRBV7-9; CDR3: CASSLGQTRETQYF; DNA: TGTGCCAGCAGCCTTGGACAGACCCGAGAGACCCAGTACTTC
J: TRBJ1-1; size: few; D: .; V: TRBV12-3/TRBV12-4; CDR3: CASSLSLRVNTEAFF; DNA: TGTGCCAGCAGTTTATCCCTCCGGGTGAACACTGAAGCTTTCTTT
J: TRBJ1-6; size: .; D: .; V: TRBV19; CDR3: CASSIDTGSNSPLHF; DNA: TGTGCCAGTAGTATAGATACAGGGTCCAATTCACCCCTCCACTTT
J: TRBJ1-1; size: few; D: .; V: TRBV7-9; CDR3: CASSLAHLNTEAFF; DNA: TGTGCCAGCAGCCTCGCACACCTGAACACTGAAGCTTTCTTT
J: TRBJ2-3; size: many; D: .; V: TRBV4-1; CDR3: CASSQGLGTDTQYF; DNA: TGCGCCAGCAGCCAAGGACTAGGCACAGATACGCAGTATTTT
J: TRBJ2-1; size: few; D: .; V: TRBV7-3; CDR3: CASSLDLGEQFF; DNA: TGTGCCAGCAGCCTTGACTTAGGTGAGCAGTTCTTC
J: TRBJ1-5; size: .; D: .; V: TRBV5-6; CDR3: CASSPSGRYNQPQHF; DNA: TGTGCCAGCAGCCCTAGCGGGCGGTACAATCAGCCCCAGCATTTT
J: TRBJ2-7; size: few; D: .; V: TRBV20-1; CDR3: CSARADTYEQYF; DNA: TGCAGTGCTAGGGCTGATACCTACGAGCAGTACTTC
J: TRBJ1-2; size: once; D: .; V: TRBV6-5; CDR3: CASSYGAATNYGYTF; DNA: TGTGCCAGCAGTTACGGGGCAGCTACTAACTATGGCTACACCTTC
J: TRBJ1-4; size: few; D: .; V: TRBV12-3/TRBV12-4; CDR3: CASSFAQALPNEKLFF; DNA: TGTGCCAGCAGTTTCGCCCAGGCCTTACCCAATGAAAAACTGTTTTTT
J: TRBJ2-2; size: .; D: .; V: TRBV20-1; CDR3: CSASKPSKSNTGELFF; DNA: TGCAGTGCTAGTAAGCCCTCGAAATCGAACACCGGGGAGCTGTTTTTT
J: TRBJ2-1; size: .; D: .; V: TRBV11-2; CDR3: CASSLWDSYNEQFF; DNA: TGTGCCAGCAGCCTGTGGGACTCCTACAATGAGCAGTTCTTC
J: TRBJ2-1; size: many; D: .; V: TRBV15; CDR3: CATSRDGGDEQFF; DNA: TGTGCCACCAGCAGAGATGGCGGGGATGAGCAGTTCTTC
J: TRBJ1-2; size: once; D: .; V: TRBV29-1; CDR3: CSVEGAGWKDYGYTF; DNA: TGCAGCGTTGAAGGGGCAGGGTGGAAGGACTATGGCTACACCTTC
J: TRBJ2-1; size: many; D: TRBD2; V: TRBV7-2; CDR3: CASSLELAGYNEQFF; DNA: TGCGCCAGCAGCTTGGAACTAGCGGGTTACAATGAGCAGTTCTTC
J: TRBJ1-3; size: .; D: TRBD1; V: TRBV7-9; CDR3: CASSDNGQVTGNTIYF; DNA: TGTGCCAGCAGCGACAACGGACAGGTCACTGGAAACACCATATATTTT
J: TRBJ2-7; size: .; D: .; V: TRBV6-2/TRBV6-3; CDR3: CASSVLGGVYEQYF; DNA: TGTGCCAGCAGCGTCTTGGGGGGTGTGTACGAGCAGTACTTC
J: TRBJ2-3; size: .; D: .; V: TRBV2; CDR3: CASSNPGHSTDTQYF; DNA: TGTGCCAGCAGCAACCCGGGACACAGCACAGATACGCAGTATTTT
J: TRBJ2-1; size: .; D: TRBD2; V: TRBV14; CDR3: CASSLYGLAPYNNEQFF; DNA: TGTGCCAGCAGCCTATACGGACTAGCGCCATACAACAATGAGCAGTTCTTC
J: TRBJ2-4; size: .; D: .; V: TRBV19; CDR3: CASSIDHIAKNIQYF; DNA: TGTGCCAGTAGTATAGATCATATAGCCAAAAACATTCAGTACTTC
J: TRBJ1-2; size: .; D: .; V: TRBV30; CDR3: CAWSADSHYNYGYTF; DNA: TGTGCCTGGAGTGCCGACAGTCATTACAACTATGGCTACACCTTC
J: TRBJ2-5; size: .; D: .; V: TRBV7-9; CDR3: CASSPGPSTHPVLSQETQYF; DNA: TGTGCCAGCAGCCCGGGGCCGTCGACTCACCCGGTTCTGAGTCAAGAGACCCAGTACTTC
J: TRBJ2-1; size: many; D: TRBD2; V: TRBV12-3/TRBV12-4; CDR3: CASLGTGGVNEQFF; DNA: TGTGCCAGCCTAGGGACCGGGGGGGTCAATGAGCAGTTCTTC
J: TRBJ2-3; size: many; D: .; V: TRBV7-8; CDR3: CASSLGGAGTDTQYF; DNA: TGTGCCAGCAGCTTGGGGGGCGCGGGGACAGATACGCAGTATTTT